The 12 T cell receptor beta chains presented below share a single source sample, sequenced in a study of Ad26.COV2.S vaccination and SARS-CoV-2 variants. The assay was immunoSEQ multiplex PCR, and TCRdb's table has in-frame clones only and misses some. This repertoire shows 360,000 or so clones, roughly 84% found once; its top ten account for 3.4%. The treatment is: about 20 received Ad26.COV2.S at low or high dose, single or two shots; five or six received placebo; per-sample allocation not given. Specimens were obtained on day 63 following the first vaccine or placebo injection. The source was peripheral blood, collected in a trial of Ad26.COV2.S vaccine versus placebo. The receptors stem from a person between 18 and 65 years old who received the Ad26.COV2.S COVID-19 vaccine or a placebo.

This sequence joins TRBV5-1 and TRBJ2-5; 12 nucleotides match TRBD2. V trimming: 4 bases; J trimming: 1 base; junction bases outside the gene matches: 8. Germline loops: CDR1 SGHRS, CDR2 YFSETQ. This CDR3 is 17 amino acids long. The CDR3 here is CASSQRGLAGTQETQYF. The DNA for the CDR3 is TGCGCCAGCAGCCAGCGAGGACTAGCGGGGACCCAAGAGACCCAGTACTTC.

V gene TRBV28 combines with J gene TRBJ1-5, with unresolved D. CDR1 is MDHEN and CDR2 is SYDVKM in the germline V gene. Trimming took off 2 bases at V and 7 bases at J, with 6 bases between the two ends. CDR3 length: 12 amino acids. CDR3 DNA sequence: TGTGCCAGCAGTTTAGGTGGCCAGCCCCAGCATTTT. Residues: CASSLGGQPQHF. The full variable domain, with the rest looked up from reference TRBV28 and TRBJ1-5, is DVKVTQSSRYLVKRTGEKVFLECVQDMDHENMFWYRQDPGLGLRLIYFSYDVKMKEKGDIPEGYSVSREKKERFSLILESASTNQTSMYLCASSLGGQPQHFGDGTRLSIL.

The chain has TRBV7-8 and TRBJ2-7, with 9 bases aligning to TRBD2. Germline loops: CDR1 SGHVS, CDR2 FQNEAQ. Trimming at V came to 5 bases and at J to 0 bases, leaving 5 bases not matched to a gene. The length of the CDR3 is 15 residues. The CDR3 DNA reads TGTGCCAGCAGCATTAGCGGGGGTTTCTCCTACGAGCAGTACTTC. It encodes CASSISGGFSYEQYF. Together with reference TRBV7-8 and TRBJ2-7, the CDR3 gives the full variable domain: GAGVSQSPRYKVAKRGQDVALRCDPISGHVSLFWYQQALGQGPEFLTYFQNEAQLDKSGLPSDRFFAERPEGSVSTLKIQRTQQEDSAVYLCASSISGGFSYEQYFGPGTRLTVT.

The chain employs TRBV5-4 and TRBJ2-5; possibly TRBD2 for D (7 bases). CDR3 size: 14 residues. Germline V gene sequence: CDR1 SGHNT, CDR2 YYREEE (reference sequence). Trimming stripped 0 bases from V and 7 bases from J, with 13 bases between. CDR3 sequence (DNA): TGTGCCAGCAGCTTGGAATGGGGGGGCGGGACCCAGTACTTC. It is translated as CASSLEWGGGTQYF.

Only a few counts were recorded for this clone. The genes are TRBV10-2 and TRBJ1-6; weak D call: TRBD1 (5 bases). Trimming took off 0 bases at V and 10 bases at J, with 19 bases between the two ends. The V gene's germline CDR1 is WSHSY and CDR2 SAAADI. The CDR3 length is 17 residues. The CDR3 loop reads CASSESRHGGGRSPLHF. Here the CDR3 DNA reads TGCGCCAGCAGTGAGTCCCGGCATGGGGGAGGGCGCTCACCCCTCCACTTT.

This chain connects TRBV7-3 to TRBJ2-3; D is possibly TRBD1 or TRBD2 (6 bases each). The CDR3 has 16 residues. V lost 5 bases to trimming and J lost 2 bases, with 17 bases between them. Germline V gives CDR1 SGHTA, CDR2 FQGTGA. The CDR3 DNA sequence: TGTGCCAGCAGCCCCCTTGGGGGGCAGAACACAGATACGCAGTATTTT. It codes for CASSPLGGQNTDTQYF.

The gene calls are TRBV7-9 and TRBJ2-3; no definite D call. The CDR3 sequence is 16 residues long. The V gene's germline CDR1 is SEHNR and CDR2 FQNEAQ (reference sequence). Trimming removed 5 bases from V and 0 bases from J, with 15 bases in between. This chain's CDR3 is CASSPDGFSSTDTQYF. The CDR3 region has the DNA TGTGCCAGCAGCCCCGACGGGTTCTCTAGCACAGATACGCAGTATTTT.

The chain combines TRBV7-6 with TRBJ1-2, with TRBD1 matching 8 bases. J was trimmed by 7 bases and V by 1 base; bases with no gene match: 2. The CDR3 runs to 13 residues. Germline V gene lookup returns CDR1 SGHVS and CDR2 FNYEAQ. The chain's CDR3 is CASSLGGTGGYTF. In DNA, the CDR3 is TGTGCCAGCAGCTTAGGAGGGACAGGTGGCTACACCTTC.

The chain carries TRBV29-1 and TRBJ2-7; unclear D gene. The ends were cut back, 1 base at V and 0 bases at J, with 10 bases in the middle. The CDR3 covers 14 residues. Germline lookup yields CDR1 SQVTM and CDR2 ANQGSEA. The CDR3, as DNA: TGCAGCGTTGAAGGAAGGGAACACTCCTACGAGCAGTACTTC. It translates to CSVEGREHSYEQYF.

This rearrangement joins TRBV4-2 to TRBJ1-2; perhaps TRBD1 as D (6 bases). Germline assignment: CDR1 LGHNA and CDR2 YNFKEQ. This CDR3 is built from 14 residues. V dropped 4 bases and J dropped 7 bases, with 16 bases sitting between them. Written as DNA, the CDR3 is TGTGCCAGCAGCCTCAACAGGGAGTCTGTTGGCTACACCTTC. Protein: CASSLNRESVGYTF.

CDR3: CASNQGNIQYF. As DNA, the CDR3 is TGTGCCAGCAACCAGGGGAACATTCAGTACTTC. This rearrangement joins TRBV27 to TRBJ2-4; a possible D gene is TRBD1 (6 bases). The CDR3 extends over 11 amino acids. The germline V and J ends were trimmed by 7 bases and 7 bases, with 8 bases remaining between them. Germline loops: CDR1 MNHEY, CDR2 SMNVEV (reference sequence).

V is TRBV6-5 and J is TRBJ1-5, with D perhaps matching TRBD1 (6 bases). V was trimmed by 8 bases and J by 1 base, leaving 15 bases between them. The CDR3 has 15 residues. From germline, CDR1 is MNHEY and CDR2 SVGAGI. The CDR3 sequence is CASPKWGASNQPQHF. The CDR3 DNA is TGTGCCAGCCCTAAATGGGGGGCCAGCAATCAGCCCCAGCATTTT.